This TCR beta chain derives from a study of shared clonotypes between healthy human individuals. Germline V CDR1 and CDR2: GTSNPN, SVGIG (reference sequence). This CDR3 region has 13 residues. V was clipped by 5 bases and J by 4 bases, with 12 bases between them. TCRdb keeps only in-frame clones here, not all; method: immunoSEQ multiplex PCR. The sample has 2,100,000 or so clones, around 95% seen once; the top ten hold around 0.13%. Sample: naive CD4+ T cells sorted from blood. This sample's subset: CD45RA+ positively selected. The genes are TRBV30 and TRBJ2-1; D uncertain. The sequence was collected from a man in his late teens or twenties in good health. The DNA for the CDR3 is TGTGCCTGGGCCATAAAGGCTTACAATGAGCAGTTCTTC. This encodes CAWAIKAYNEQFF.